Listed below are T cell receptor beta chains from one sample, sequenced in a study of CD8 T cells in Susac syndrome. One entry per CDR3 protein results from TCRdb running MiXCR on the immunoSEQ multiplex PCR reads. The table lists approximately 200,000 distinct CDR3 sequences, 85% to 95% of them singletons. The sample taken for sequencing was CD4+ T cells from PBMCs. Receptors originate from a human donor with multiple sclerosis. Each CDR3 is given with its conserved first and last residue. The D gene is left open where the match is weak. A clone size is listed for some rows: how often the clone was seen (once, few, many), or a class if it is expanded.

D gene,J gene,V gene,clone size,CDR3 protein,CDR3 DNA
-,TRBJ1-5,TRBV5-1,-,CASSSHSDGNQPQHF,TGCGCCAGCAGCTCACACTCGGACGGAAATCAGCCCCAGCATTTT
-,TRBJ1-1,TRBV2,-,CASDKEGGAWISEAFF,TGTGCCAGCGATAAGGAAGGGGGAGCCTGGATTTCTGAAGCTTTCTTT
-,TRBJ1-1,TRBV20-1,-,CSATRGLNTEAFF,TGCAGTGCTACGAGGGGCCTGAACACTGAAGCTTTCTTT
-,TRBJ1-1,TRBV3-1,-,CASSLSGGTEAFF,TGTGCCAGCAGTCTCAGTGGAGGCACTGAAGCTTTCTTT
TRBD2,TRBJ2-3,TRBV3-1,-,CASADGWNSGDPRTDTQYF,TGTGCCAGCGCGGATGGATGGAATAGCGGGGACCCACGCACAGATACGCAGTATTTT
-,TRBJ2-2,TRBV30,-,CAWTSGTGELFF,TGTGCCTGGACATCGGGAACCGGGGAGCTGTTTTTT
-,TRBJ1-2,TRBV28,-,CASSFGVYGYTF,TGTGCCAGCAGTTTTGGAGTGTATGGCTACACCTTC
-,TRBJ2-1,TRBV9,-,CASSVLVGSSYNEQFF,TGTGCCAGCAGCGTACTGGTGGGTTCCTCCTACAATGAGCAGTTCTTC
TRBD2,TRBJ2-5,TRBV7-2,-,CASSLVGLAGVGETQYF,TGTGCCAGCAGCTTAGTGGGACTAGCGGGAGTAGGGGAGACCCAGTACTTC
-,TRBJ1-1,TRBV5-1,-,CASSSDLWDTEAFF,TGCGCCAGCAGCTCCGATCTCTGGGACACTGAAGCTTTCTTT
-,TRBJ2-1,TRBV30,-,CAWSGVAYEQFF,TGTGCCTGGAGTGGGGTAGCCTATGAGCAGTTCTTC
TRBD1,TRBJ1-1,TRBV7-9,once,CASSRDRANTEAFF,TGTGCCAGCAGCCGCGACAGGGCGAACACTGAAGCTTTCTTT
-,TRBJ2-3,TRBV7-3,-,CASSVRGNLQYF,TGTGCCAGCAGTGTTCGAGGAAACCTGCAGTATTTT
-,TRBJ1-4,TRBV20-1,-,CSARGGAGEKLFF,TGCAGTGCCAGGGGAGGGGCGGGTGAAAAACTGTTTTTT
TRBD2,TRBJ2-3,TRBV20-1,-,CSDTLAGGPTDTQYF,TGCAGTGACACCCTAGCGGGGGGTCCTACAGATACGCAGTATTTT
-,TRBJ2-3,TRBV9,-,CASSPLHTDTQYF,TGTGCCAGCAGCCCCCTCCACACAGATACGCAGTATTTT
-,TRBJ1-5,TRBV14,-,CASSQSGNQPQHF,TGTGCCAGCAGCCAAAGCGGAAATCAGCCCCAGCATTTT
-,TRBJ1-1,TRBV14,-,CASTALQNTEAFF,TGTGCCAGCACAGCACTCCAGAACACTGAAGCTTTCTTT
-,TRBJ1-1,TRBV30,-,CAWSRVEEAFF,TGTGCCTGGAGTCGGGTGGAAGAAGCTTTCTTT
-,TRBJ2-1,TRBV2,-,CASNPPRADNEQFF,TGTGCCAGCAACCCCCCTCGGGCAGACAATGAGCAGTTCTTC
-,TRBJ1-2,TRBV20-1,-,CSAAPARFGYGYTF,TGCAGTGCCGCCCCCGCCCGGTTCGGCTATGGCTACACCTTC
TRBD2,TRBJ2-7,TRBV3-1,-,CASSQDVAGGGLYF,TGTGCCAGCAGCCAAGACGTAGCCGGCGGGGGGCTGTACTTC
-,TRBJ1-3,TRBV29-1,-,CSVEGDYGNTIYF,TGCAGCGTGGAAGGGGATTATGGAAACACCATATATTTT
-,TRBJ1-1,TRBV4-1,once,CASSAVGNTEAFF,TGCGCCAGCAGCGCCGTTGGGAACACTGAAGCTTTCTTT
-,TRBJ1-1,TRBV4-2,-,CASSQASGGDEAFF,TGTGCCAGCAGCCAAGCGAGCGGTGGGGATGAAGCTTTCTTT
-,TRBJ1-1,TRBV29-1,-,CSVDKGSDTEAFF,TGCAGCGTTGATAAGGGTTCCGACACTGAAGCTTTCTTT
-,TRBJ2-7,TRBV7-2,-,CASSPHVGSISYEQYF,TGTGCCAGCAGCCCGCATGTGGGGTCCATCTCCTACGAGCAGTACTTC
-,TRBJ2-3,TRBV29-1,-,CSVGGDRAADTQYF,TGCAGCGTCGGGGGCGACCGCGCCGCAGATACGCAGTATTTT
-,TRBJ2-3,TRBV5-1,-,CASSLGVAGADTQYF,TGCGCCAGCAGCTTGGGGGTCGCGGGGGCTGATACGCAGTATTTT
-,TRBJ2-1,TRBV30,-,CAWKQRTPSSSYNEQFF,TGTGCCTGGAAGCAGCGGACACCCTCGAGCTCCTACAATGAGCAGTTCTTC
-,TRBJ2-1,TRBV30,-,CAWSASIREQFF,TGTGCCTGGTCGGCCTCGATCCGGGAGCAGTTCTTC
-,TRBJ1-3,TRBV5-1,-,CASSLEGSGNTIYF,TGCGCCAGCAGCTTGGAGGGATCTGGAAACACCATATATTTT
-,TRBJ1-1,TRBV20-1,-,CSARDGGVPGPVIAFF,TGCAGTGCTAGAGATGGGGGAGTCCCTGGCCCAGTGATAGCTTTCTTT
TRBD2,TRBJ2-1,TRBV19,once,CASSGAGSPYNEQFF,TGTGCCAGTAGTGGAGCGGGGAGTCCCTACAATGAGCAGTTCTTC
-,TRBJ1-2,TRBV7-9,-,CASSLAGGAYGYTF,TGTGCCAGCAGCTTAGCGGGGGGCGCTTATGGCTACACCTTC
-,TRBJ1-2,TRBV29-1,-,CSVEGGRLYGYTF,TGCAGCGTTGAAGGGGGGCGCCTCTATGGCTACACCTTC
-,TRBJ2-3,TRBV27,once,CASARPGEADTQYF,TGTGCCAGCGCCAGGCCAGGGGAGGCAGATACGCAGTATTTT
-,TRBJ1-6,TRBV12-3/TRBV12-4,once,CASRAAEGDSPLHF,TGTGCCAGCAGAGCGGCGGAGGGGGATTCACCCCTCCACTTT
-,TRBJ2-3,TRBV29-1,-,CSVGLFPHTWQYF,TGCAGCGTTGGCCTTTTCCCCCATACTTGGCAGTATTTT
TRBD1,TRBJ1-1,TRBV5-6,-,CASSVSGGGTEAFF,TGTGCCAGCAGCGTCTCAGGGGGCGGCACTGAAGCTTTCTTT
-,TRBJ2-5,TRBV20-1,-,CSASYSLGETQYF,TGCAGTGCTAGCTACTCCCTCGGGGAGACCCAGTACTTC
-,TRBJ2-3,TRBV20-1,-,CSAQEASDTQYF,TGCAGCGCCCAGGAGGCTTCAGATACGCAGTATTTT
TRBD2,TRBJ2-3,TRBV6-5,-,CASSYHRAGPYTDTQYF,TGTGCCAGCAGTTACCATCGAGCGGGGCCTTACACAGATACGCAGTATTTT
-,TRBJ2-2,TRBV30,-,CAWSVRQNTGELFF,TGTGCCTGGAGTGTACGTCAGAACACCGGGGAGCTGTTTTTT
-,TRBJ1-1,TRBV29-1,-,CSVLRGGTTEAFF,TGCAGCGTCCTTCGCGGAGGGACCACTGAAGCTTTCTTT
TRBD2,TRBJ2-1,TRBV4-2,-,CASSQVTSGEIPHNEQFF,TGTGCCAGCAGCCAAGTTACTAGCGGGGAGATTCCCCACAATGAGCAGTTCTTC
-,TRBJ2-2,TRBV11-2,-,CASSPTWSKDTGELFF,TGTGCCAGCAGCCCTACCTGGAGTAAGGACACCGGGGAGCTGTTTTTT
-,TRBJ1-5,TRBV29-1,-,CSPSGNWSNQPQHF,TGCAGCCCTAGTGGCAATTGGAGCAATCAGCCCCAGCATTTT
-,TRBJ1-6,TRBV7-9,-,CASSPGAHNSPLHF,TGTGCCAGCAGCCCAGGGGCCCATAATTCACCCCTCCACTTT
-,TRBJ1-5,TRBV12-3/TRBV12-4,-,CATAQGAHQPQHF,TGTGCCACCGCGCAAGGGGCTCATCAGCCCCAGCATTTT
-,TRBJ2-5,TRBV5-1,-,CASSPERASETQYF,TGCGCCAGCAGCCCCGAGAGGGCGTCGGAGACCCAGTACTTC
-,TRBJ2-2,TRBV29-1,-,CSAERGTGELFF,TGCAGCGCAGAGCGCGGCACCGGGGAGCTGTTTTTT
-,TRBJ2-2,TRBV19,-,CASSTTGEATGELFF,TGTGCCAGTAGTACCACAGGGGAGGCCACCGGGGAGCTGTTTTTT
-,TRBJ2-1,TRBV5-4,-,CASSLDRATHEQFF,TGTGCCAGCAGCTTGGACAGGGCGACCCATGAGCAGTTCTTC
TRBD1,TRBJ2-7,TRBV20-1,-,CSASTGVQNEQYF,TGCAGTGCTAGTACAGGGGTTCAAAACGAGCAGTACTTC
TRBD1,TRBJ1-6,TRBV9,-,CASSVGWDSISPLHF,TGTGCCAGCAGCGTAGGTTGGGACAGCATCTCACCCCTCCACTTT
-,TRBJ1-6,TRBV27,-,CANSFGQGKNSPLHF,TGTGCCAACAGTTTTGGCCAGGGGAAAAATTCACCCCTCCACTTT